This TCR beta chain was identified in a study of blood T cells in healthy people across ages. Notes on the study in general: Researchers deemed the diversity estimates from one million T cells underestimates.

Alongside a J-beta primer mix, a sample-barcoded 5' primer served in a second PCR lasting about 6 to 11 cycles. A 12-random-nucleotide template-switch adaptor tagged each cDNA molecule. From the 5' RACE reads, TCRdb called clonotypes with MiXCR, one entry per CDR3 protein. This sample has 750,000 to 1,000,000 distinct CDR3 sequences, with under 35% found just once. Per sample, extraction of total RNA gave at least 6 micrograms in every case. CDR3 length: 15 residues. V was pared by 7 bases and J by 1 base, with 10 bases of the junction left unmatched. With respect to this clonotype: The antigen is unknown.

These sequences were also reported in another study, on T cells of mothers and their children. As reported in that work: Slightly, though not significantly, more overlap was seen in related than in unrelated mother-child pairs.

Sequenced sample: blood. The clonotype comes from a woman aged 40 to 50 in good health. The chain couples TRBV12-3 or TRBV12-4 to TRBJ2-7; 7 nucleotides line up with TRBD2. In DNA form, the CDR3 reads TGTGCCAGCACACTGGCCAGCGGGGCTTCCTACGAGCAGTACTTC. This translates into CASTLASGASYEQYF.